The rows below give T cell receptor beta chains drawn from one sample of a study of T cells in severe cutaneous drug reactions. TCRdb reprocessed the multiplex PCR reads, with one entry per CDR3 protein and no DNA. Its clone listing holds about 1,400 distinct CDR3 sequences. Sequenced: cells from a skin blister. Receptor source: a human donor with a severe cutaneous adverse drug reaction. CDR3s include the opening cysteine and the closing phenylalanine or tryptophan. The listing skips clone size in some rows; elsewhere it reads once, few, many or a size class.

J	size	V	CDR3
TRBJ1-2	medium-sized	TRBV11-1	CASSHLRQWQGYTF
TRBJ2-6	medium-sized	TRBV10-2	CASSNVLVTSRRGANVLTF
TRBJ2-3	medium-sized	TRBV28	CASSTWTSLTDTQYF
TRBJ1-1	medium-sized	TRBV12-3/TRBV12-4	CASSPGDFMGAFF
TRBJ2-7	medium-sized	TRBV9	CASSVGGLAGGMYEQYF
TRBJ2-7	-	TRBV20-1	CSASRPRTSGEYYEQYF
TRBJ2-3	medium-sized	TRBV4-2	CASSRTQTGSITDTQYF
TRBJ2-7	medium-sized	TRBV14	CASSLSTLPFFEQYF
TRBJ2-1	-	TRBV20-1	CSARDPSGVYNEQFF
TRBJ2-1	medium-sized	TRBV7-3	CASSFTGGTYNEQFF
TRBJ2-1	medium-sized	TRBV7-9	CASSQGTGAYNEQFF
TRBJ2-5	medium-sized	TRBV12-3/TRBV12-4	CASSATLAQETQYF
TRBJ2-5	medium-sized	TRBV5-4	CASSLAGRRAQETQYF
TRBJ2-3	medium-sized	TRBV7-2	CASSLRGADTQYF
TRBJ2-5	-	TRBV20-1	CSARATAFRGVQETQYF
TRBJ1-5	medium-sized	TRBV4-1	CASSQGPGPTSNQPQHF
TRBJ1-1	medium-sized	TRBV6-2/TRBV6-3	CASNMPRGTEAFF
TRBJ1-1	-	TRBV28	CASSLDRRNTEAFF
TRBJ1-5	-	TRBV30	CAWSVVGEPQHF
TRBJ2-3	medium-sized	TRBV9	CASSVSGGLAGDTDTQYF
TRBJ2-3	medium-sized	TRBV7-3	CASSLMGQAGDTQYF
TRBJ1-1	medium-sized	TRBV7-3	CASSLKGTGSFTEAFF
TRBJ2-1	-	TRBV20-1	CSATRPSGLQRENNEQFF
TRBJ1-4	medium-sized	TRBV7-9	CASSSRGRGEKLFF
TRBJ1-1	-	TRBV5-1	CASKWDMNTEAFF
TRBJ2-1	medium-sized	TRBV7-9	CASSPPQGTRQFF
TRBJ1-6	medium-sized	TRBV7-2	CASSLTGVNNSPLHF
TRBJ2-7	large	TRBV27	CASRGTSGRGEQYF
TRBJ1-6	-	TRBV2	CASNERVYNSPLHF
TRBJ2-5	medium-sized	TRBV5-1	CASSFNREETQYF
TRBJ2-7	-	TRBV20-1	CSAHDRGISGRLNEQYF
TRBJ2-1	medium-sized	TRBV2	CASRAGGAYEQFF
TRBJ2-2	medium-sized	TRBV7-2	CASSFRTSGGNTGELFF
TRBJ2-3	large	TRBV27	CASSLGFGADTQYF
TRBJ2-7	-	TRBV29-1	CSAGGLQLREQYF
TRBJ2-1	medium-sized	TRBV2	CASSERHPSSYNEQFF
TRBJ2-1	medium-sized	TRBV6-1	CASTLAGGRIEQFF
TRBJ2-1	-	TRBV5-5	CASSPLGRSYNEQFF
TRBJ2-7	medium-sized	TRBV3-1	CASSQLSGYEQYF